The present entry profiles one T cell receptor (beta chain) with its context. This clonotype occurred a few times. Its recognized antigen is unknown. No quality values exist for individual bases; no much larger clone is one base distant. The instrument was an Illumina HiSeq 2500. Quantitative 5'-RACE with molecular barcodes was the method used to prepare the TCR beta libraries. Per the authors' processing: To identify disease-linked TCR variants, a new computational method was used, one built on a probabilistic model of VDJ rearrangement. The public reads were reprocessed in TCRdb via fastp at Q25 and MiXCR, keeping in-frame beta chains. Rows with one shared CDR3 protein collapse into an entry with the most common genes and DNA. TCRdb, not the authors, supplied the V and J calls. The sample records some 800,000 distinct CDR3 sequences, approximately 12% of which are singletons. The ten biggest clones cover 0.45% to 0.6% of the sample.

This entry comes from a study of CD8 T cells in ankylosing spondylitis (dated by TCRdb to 2015 to 2018). Concerning the study at large: To find TCR variants linked to disease, the study profiled T cell receptor beta repertoires in ankylosing spondylitis patients and healthy donors. Peripheral blood samples were taken, and synovial fluid was additionally collected from ankylosing spondylitis patients. The full study cohort was made up of about 24 ankylosing spondylitis patients and 108 healthy donors. Findings and caveats that apply to the study as a whole: The disease-linked clones had a CD8+ phenotype and were found at relatively low frequencies in peripheral blood. Blood from ankylosing spondylitis patients appeared to be characterized by a TCR beta motif made up of under ten highly homologous amino acid variants. The disease-linked clones were reported to be significantly enriched in matched synovial fluid samples from ankylosing spondylitis patients. Some of the motif variants had been reported before in the synovial fluid and blood of reactive arthritis patients, a finding that suggests common disease-initiation mechanisms.

The sample was blood, either unsorted or a sorted T cell fraction (not recorded which). The source of this sequence is a male donor with ankylosing spondylitis.

The CDR3 protein is CASSLMRGTDTQYF. The bases read TGTGCCAGCAGCCTCATGAGGGGCACAGATACGCAGTATTTT. This chain is built from TRBV7-2 and TRBJ2-3; TRBD2 is perhaps the D gene, given 5 matching bases. The CDR3 holds 14 amino acids from the cysteine to the phenylalanine. The kept DNA is CDR3 alone, 42 bases in frame from the first base. The germline V gene encodes CDR1 SGHTA and CDR2 FQGNSA. V gives up 5 bases and J gives up 1 base, and the segment between their germline ends measures 10 bases.